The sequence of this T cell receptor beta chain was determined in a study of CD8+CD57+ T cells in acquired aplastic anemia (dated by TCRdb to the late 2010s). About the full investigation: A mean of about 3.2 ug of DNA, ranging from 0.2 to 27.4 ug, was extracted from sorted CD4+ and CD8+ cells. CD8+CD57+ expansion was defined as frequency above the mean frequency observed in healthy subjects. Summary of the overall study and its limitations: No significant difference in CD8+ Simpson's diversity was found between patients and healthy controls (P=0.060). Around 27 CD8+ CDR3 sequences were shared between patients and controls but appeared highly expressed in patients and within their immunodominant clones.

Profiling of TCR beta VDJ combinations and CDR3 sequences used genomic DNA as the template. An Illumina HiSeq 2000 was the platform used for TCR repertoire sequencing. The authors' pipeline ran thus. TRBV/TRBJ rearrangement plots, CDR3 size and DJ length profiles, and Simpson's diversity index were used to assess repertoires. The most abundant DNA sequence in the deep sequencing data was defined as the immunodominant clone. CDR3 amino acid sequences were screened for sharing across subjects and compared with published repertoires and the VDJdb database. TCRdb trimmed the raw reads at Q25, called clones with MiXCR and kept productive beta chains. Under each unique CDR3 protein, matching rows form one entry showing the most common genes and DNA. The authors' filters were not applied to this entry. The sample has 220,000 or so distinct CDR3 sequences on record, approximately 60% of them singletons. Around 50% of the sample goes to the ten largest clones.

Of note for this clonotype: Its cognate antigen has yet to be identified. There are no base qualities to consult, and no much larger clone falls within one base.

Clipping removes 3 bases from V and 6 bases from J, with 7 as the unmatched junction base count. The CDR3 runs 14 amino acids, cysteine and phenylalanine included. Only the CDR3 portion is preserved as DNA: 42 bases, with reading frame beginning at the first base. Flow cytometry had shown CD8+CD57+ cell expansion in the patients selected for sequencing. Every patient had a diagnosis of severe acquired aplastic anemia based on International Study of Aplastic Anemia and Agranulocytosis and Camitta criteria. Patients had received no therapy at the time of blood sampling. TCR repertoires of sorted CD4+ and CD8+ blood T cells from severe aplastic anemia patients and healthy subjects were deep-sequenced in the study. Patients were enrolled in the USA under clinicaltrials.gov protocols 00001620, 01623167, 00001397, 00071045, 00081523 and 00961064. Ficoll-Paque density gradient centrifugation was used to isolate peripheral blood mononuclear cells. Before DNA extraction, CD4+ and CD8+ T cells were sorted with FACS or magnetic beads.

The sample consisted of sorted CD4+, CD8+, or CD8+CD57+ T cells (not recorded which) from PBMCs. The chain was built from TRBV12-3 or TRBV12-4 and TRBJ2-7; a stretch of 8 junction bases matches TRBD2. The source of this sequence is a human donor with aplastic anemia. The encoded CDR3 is CASSLRLAGSEQYF. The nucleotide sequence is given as TGTGCCAGCAGTTTGCGGCTAGCGGGTAGCGAGCAGTACTTC.